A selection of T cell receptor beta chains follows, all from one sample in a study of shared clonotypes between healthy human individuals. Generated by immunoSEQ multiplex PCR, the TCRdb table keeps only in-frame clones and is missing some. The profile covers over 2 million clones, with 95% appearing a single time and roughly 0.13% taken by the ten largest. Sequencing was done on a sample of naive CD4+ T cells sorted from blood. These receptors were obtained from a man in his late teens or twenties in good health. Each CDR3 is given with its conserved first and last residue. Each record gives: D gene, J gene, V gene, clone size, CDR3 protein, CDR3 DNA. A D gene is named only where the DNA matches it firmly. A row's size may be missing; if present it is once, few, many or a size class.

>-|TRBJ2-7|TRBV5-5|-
CASSLNGRIYEQYF
TGTGCCAGCAGCTTGAATGGGAGGATCTACGAGCAGTACTTC
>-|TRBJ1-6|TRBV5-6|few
CASSILTGSPLHF
TGTGCCAGCAGCATCTTAACAGGGTCACCCCTCCACTTT
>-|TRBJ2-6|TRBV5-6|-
CASSFLDGANVLTF
TGTGCCAGCAGCTTTCTTGACGGGGCCAACGTCCTGACTTTC
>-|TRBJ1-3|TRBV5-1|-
CASSSSPSNTIYF
TGCGCCAGCAGCTCTTCGCCTTCGAACACCATATATTTT
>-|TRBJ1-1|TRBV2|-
CASSHRSTVNTEAFF
TGTGCCAGCAGTCATCGAAGTACGGTGAACACTGAAGCTTTCTTT
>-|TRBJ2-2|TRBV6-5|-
CASSPGTANTGELFF
TGTGCCAGCAGTCCCGGGACGGCGAACACCGGGGAGCTGTTTTTT
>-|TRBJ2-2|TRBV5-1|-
CASSPIAQGNTGELFF
TGCGCCAGCAGCCCCATCGCACAGGGAAACACCGGGGAGCTGTTTTTT
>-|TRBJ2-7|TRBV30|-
CAWSVEGARGEQYF
TGTGCCTGGAGTGTGGAAGGGGCGCGGGGCGAGCAGTACTTC
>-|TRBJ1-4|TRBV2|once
CASSPQFGANEKLFF
TGTGCCAGCAGCCCCCAATTCGGGGCTAATGAAAAACTGTTTTTT
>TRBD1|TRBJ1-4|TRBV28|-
CAIRGGGATNEKLFF
TGTGCCATCAGGGGAGGGGGCGCGACTAATGAAAAACTGTTTTTT
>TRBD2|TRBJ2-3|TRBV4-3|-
CASGPTSGASTDTQYF
TGCGCCAGCGGCCCTACTAGCGGGGCTAGCACAGATACGCAGTATTTT
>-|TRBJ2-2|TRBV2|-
CASTKRTANTGELFF
TGTGCCAGCACGAAGCGGACTGCGAACACCGGGGAGCTGTTTTTT
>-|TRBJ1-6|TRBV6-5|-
CASSSGQYNSPLHF
TGTGCCAGCAGTTCTGGACAGTATAATTCACCCCTCCACTTT
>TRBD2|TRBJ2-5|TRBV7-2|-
CASSLASGNRETQYF
TGTGCCAGCAGCTTGGCTAGCGGGAACCGGGAGACCCAGTACTTC
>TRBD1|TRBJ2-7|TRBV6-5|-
CASSYTTGTYEQYF
TGTGCCAGCAGTTATACGACAGGGACCTACGAGCAGTACTTC
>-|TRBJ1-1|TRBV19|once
CASSISRRDTEAFF
TGTGCCAGTAGTATATCTAGGAGGGACACTGAAGCTTTCTTT
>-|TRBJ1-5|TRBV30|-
CATSIGSNQPQHF
TGTGCCACCTCTATTGGGAGCAATCAGCCCCAGCATTTT